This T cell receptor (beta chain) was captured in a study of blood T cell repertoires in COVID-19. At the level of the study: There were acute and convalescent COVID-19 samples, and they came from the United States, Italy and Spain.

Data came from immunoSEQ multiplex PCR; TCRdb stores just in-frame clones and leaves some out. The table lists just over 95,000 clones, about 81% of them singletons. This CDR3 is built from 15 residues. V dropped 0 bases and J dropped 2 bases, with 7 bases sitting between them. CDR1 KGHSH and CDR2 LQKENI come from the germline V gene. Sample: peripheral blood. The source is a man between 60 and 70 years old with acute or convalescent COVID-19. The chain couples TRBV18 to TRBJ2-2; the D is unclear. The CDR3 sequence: CASSPPSINTGELFF. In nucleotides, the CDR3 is TGTGCCAGCTCACCACCGAGCATTAACACCGGGGAGCTGTTTTTT.